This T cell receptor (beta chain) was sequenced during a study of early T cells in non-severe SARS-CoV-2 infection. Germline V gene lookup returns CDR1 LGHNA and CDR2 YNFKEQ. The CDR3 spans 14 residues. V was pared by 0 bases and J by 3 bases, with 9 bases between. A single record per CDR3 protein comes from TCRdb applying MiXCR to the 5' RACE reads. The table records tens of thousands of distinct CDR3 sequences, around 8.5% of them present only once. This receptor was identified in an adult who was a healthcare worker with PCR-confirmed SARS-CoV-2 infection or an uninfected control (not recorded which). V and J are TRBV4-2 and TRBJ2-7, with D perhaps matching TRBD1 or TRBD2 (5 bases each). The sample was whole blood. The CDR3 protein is CASSQDHGGYEQYF. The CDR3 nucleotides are TGTGCCAGCAGCCAAGATCATGGGGGCTACGAGCAGTACTTC.